Following are 9 T cell receptor beta chains from one sample sequenced in a study of blood T cell repertoires in COVID-19. Method: immunoSEQ multiplex PCR; TCRdb's copy keeps in-frame clones and lacks some. The profile shows 200,000 to 300,000 clones, 86% of them singletons. The sample comprised peripheral blood. These receptors originate from a woman between 25 and 40 years old who had recovered from COVID-19.

The V gene is TRBV11-1, the J gene TRBJ1-2; 9 nucleotides agree with TRBD1. Looked up from germline, CDR1 is SGHAT and CDR2 is FQDESV (reference sequence). V lost 4 bases, J lost 6 bases, and 12 bases stayed unmatched. CDR3 length: 16 residues. CDR3 sequence: CASSSHPGTGPNGYTF. CDR3 bases: TGTGCCAGCAGCTCGCATCCCGGGACAGGGCCAAATGGCTACACCTTC.

V is TRBV7-2 and J is TRBJ1-2; perhaps TRBD1 as D (5 bases). This CDR3 is built from 14 residues. Germline V gene data show CDR1 as SGHTA and CDR2 as FQGNSA. The ends were cut back, 4 bases at V and 6 bases at J, with 15 bases in the middle. The CDR3 nucleotides are TGTGCCAGCAGCTCCCTCTGGGGGGGAGATGGCTACACCTTC. The encoded protein is CASSSLWGGDGYTF.

This rearrangement joins TRBV7-9 to TRBJ1-2; no firm D call. Germline V CDR1 and CDR2: SEHNR, FQNEAQ (reference sequence). The CDR3 spans 16 residues. V gave up 6 bases and J gave up 4 bases, with 21 bases separating them. In DNA, the CDR3 is TGTGCCAGCAGGCCTAACGGGGTCCGGGATTTCTATGGCTACACCTTC. It encodes CASRPNGVRDFYGYTF.

This clone was detected once. The chain recombines TRBV9 with TRBJ2-1; the match to TRBD2 covers 11 bases. Looked up from germline, CDR1 is SGDLS and CDR2 is YYNGEE. The ends lost 2 bases at V and 3 bases at J; junction bases unmatched: 4. The CDR3 loop spans 16 amino acids. The CDR3 bases are TGTGCCAGCAGCGTGCTAGCGGGGGGCTTCTACAATGAGCAGTTCTTC. Translated: CASSVLAGGFYNEQFF.

The table lists this clone with a count of one. This sequence joins TRBV6-5 and TRBJ1-2; weak D call: TRBD1 (5 bases). The CDR3 covers 14 residues. CDR1 is MNHEY, CDR2 SVGAGI, per germline. V was shortened by 8 bases and J by 4 bases, with 17 bases between the two germline ends. The CDR3 DNA reads as TGTGCCAGCTCCGCGGGGGTGATCGGCTATGGCTACACCTTC. The encoded protein is CASSAGVIGYGYTF.

The chain couples TRBV19 to TRBJ2-2; maybe TRBD1 (6 bases). CDR1 LNHDA and CDR2 SQIVND come from the germline V gene (reference sequence). Trimming removed 8 bases from V and 2 bases from J, with 15 bases in between. The CDR3 has 15 residues. CDR3 coding DNA: TGTGCCAGTCGTCCACAGGGAATAAACACCGGGGAGCTGTTTTTT. This codes for CASRPQGINTGELFF.

This chain links TRBV2 with TRBJ1-4, with 8 bases fitting TRBD1. This CDR3 comprises 15 residues. V lost 6 bases to trimming and J lost 1 base; unmatched junction nucleotides: 4. Germline CDR1 is SNHLY and CDR2 is FYNNEI. CDR3 sequence reads: CASSADRGTNEKLFF. The CDR3 DNA reads as TGTGCCAGCAGCGCCGACAGGGGAACTAATGAAAAACTGTTTTTT.

This clone was seen a single time. The chain joins TRBV6-5 to TRBJ2-1; 9 bases align to TRBD1. V trimming: 0 bases; J trimming: 6 bases; junction bases outside the gene matches: 6. Germline assignment: CDR1 MNHEY and CDR2 SVGAGI. The CDR3 is made up of 16 amino acids. DNA of the CDR3: TGTGCCAGCAGTTACTCGTCGGGACAGGGAGGCAATGAGCAGTTCTTC. Encoded protein: CASSYSSGQGGNEQFF.

The chain joins TRBV27 to TRBJ1-3; 10 bases match TRBD1. J lost 0 bases, V lost 5 bases, and 7 bases had no gene match. The length of the CDR3 is 17 residues. From germline, CDR1 is MNHEY and CDR2 SMNVEV (reference sequence). CDR3 nucleotide sequence: TGTGCCAGCAGTCCCGGGACAGGGGCGCTCTCTGGAAACACCATATATTTT. Its translation is CASSPGTGALSGNTIYF.